The 2 T cell receptor beta chains given below trace back to one sample, sequenced in a study of cytomegalovirus exposure and HLA in healthy donors listed by TCRdb under 2017. Receptor amplification or capture employed the immunoSEQ multiplex PCR assay. For the multiplex PCR, a mixture combining 60 forward primers for TCR Vbeta segments and 13 reverse primers for TCR Jbeta segments was used. TCRdb holds this immuneACCESS table with in-frame rearrangements only. Some clones are missing; in checked studies, unresolved V genes explain under half, and the rest has no known cause. This sample comprises 160,000 or so clones, 70% to 80% of them detected only once. The ten largest clones represent roughly 1.4% of the sample. Sequencing input: PBMCs. The receptors originated from a man between 60 and 75 years old in good health and CMV-seronegative.

The chain is built from TRBV5-1 and TRBJ2-7; tentatively, D is TRBD2 (5 bases). The CDR3 has 15 residues. The V end was cut by 0 bases, the J end by 4 bases, with 14 bases between. CDR1 is SGHRS, CDR2 YFSETQ, per germline. The CDR3 sequence: CASSLGALGDYEQYF. The CDR3 coding sequence is TGCGCCAGCAGCTTGGGAGCCCTGGGAGATTACGAGCAGTACTTC.

J is TRBJ2-7 and V is TRBV7-2; no definite D call. Trimming shortened V by 2 bases and J by 0 bases, and 11 bases separated the two germline ends. There are 15 residues in the CDR3. Germline values: CDR1 SGHTA, CDR2 FQGNSA. Here the CDR3 reads CASSLFSSNSYEQYF. The CDR3 DNA is TGTGCCAGCAGCTTATTCAGTTCGAACTCCTACGAGCAGTACTTC.